Only a few counts were recorded for the clone carrying this T cell receptor (beta chain). Its antigen is as yet unknown. The amount of total RNA extracted per sample was at least 5.5 micrograms. CDR1 MGHRA and CDR2 YSYEKL come from the germline V gene. The CDR3 spans 16 residues. V dropped 6 bases and J dropped 3; count of bases not matched to a gene: 11. The sample comes from a study of blood T cells in healthy people across ages. Primers used in a second PCR of about 7 to 12 cycles were a sample-barcoded 5' primer and a J-beta primer mix. MiXCR, run by TCRdb on the 5' RACE reads, gives a single entry per CDR3 protein. This table has more than 650,000 distinct CDR3 sequences, about 55% appearing once. General observations from the study: Whereas aged donors had fewer naive CD4+ cells, long-lived donors had more of them and higher diversity. Reliance upon unsorted PBMCs precluded definitive naive versus antigen-experienced comparison.

The chain joins TRBV4-1 to TRBJ2-1; 7 nucleotides line up with TRBD2. The sample consisted of blood. This clonotype originated in a man older than 75 in good health. CDR3 protein: CASRPVGLADYNEQFF. CDR3 coding DNA: TGCGCCAGCAGGCCAGTGGGGCTAGCGGACTACAATGAGCAGTTCTTC.